This TCR beta chain was captured by sequencing in a study of sequential checkpoint blockade in melanoma. As for the study in general: Some 90 pretreatment tumor DNA samples were TCRβ immunosequenced. More than 20 patients had tumor biopsies before treatment and at week 13.

The CDR3 is 14 amino acids. The junction had 6 bases not matched to a gene; V was cut back by 6 bases and J by 3 bases. Germline assignment: CDR1 LNHDA and CDR2 SQIVND (reference sequence). General study results and limits: T-cell fraction and clonality followed PD-L1 and CD8+ counts, not mutational load.

Produced via immunoSEQ multiplex PCR; TCRdb's table is partial and in-frame only. The sample consists of approximately 4,900 clones, around 34% of them appearing once. Treatment of the sample: randomized to nivolumab then ipilimumab (arm A) or the reverse (arm B). DNA-damaging chemotherapy had not been given to any patient beforehand. With regard to this clone: Its specificity is unknown.

Material: tumor tissue (inferred from file names), obtained from a patient given nivolumab and ipilimumab in sequence. The chain uses TRBV19 and TRBJ1-1; TRBD1 matches 8 bases. This sequence originates from a human donor with melanoma. CDR3 DNA sequence: TGTGCCAGTAGAAAGACAGGGGAGGACACTGAAGCTTTCTTT. Protein sequence: CASRKTGEDTEAFF.